One sample yielded the 22 T cell receptor beta chains listed below, sequenced in a study of shared clonotypes between healthy human individuals. TCRdb's table, derived via immunoSEQ multiplex PCR, lists solely in-frame clones and lacks some. Of hundreds of thousands of clones listed, about 92% are singletons. In the naive CD8 group, cells lacked CD45RO and were positively selected for CCR7, so terminally differentiated effector memory CD45RA+ cells were left out. The material sequenced was naive CD8+ T cells sorted from blood. All receptors derive from a man under 40 in good health.

The chain recombines TRBV7-9 with TRBJ2-1; D might be TRBD2 (6 bases). The germline CDR1 and CDR2 sequences are SEHNR and FQNEAQ (reference sequence). CDR3 length: 15 residues. V shed 5 bases and J shed 7 bases, with 18 bases lying between them. CDR3 sequence reads: CASSPGPGALNEQFF. The CDR3 bases are TGTGCCAGCAGCCCGGGACCGGGAGCTCTGAATGAGCAGTTCTTC.

The rearrangement links TRBV6-4 to TRBJ2-1; D is uncertain. The germline CDR1 and CDR2 sequences are MRHNA and SNTAGT. Trimming left V 6 bases short and J 9 bases short, with 18 bases between. The CDR3 contains 14 residues. The CDR3 nucleotides are TGTGCCAGCAGAGCGAACCCGGACGCAAGTGAGCAGTTCTTC. Its protein product is CASRANPDASEQFF.

V is TRBV7-9 and J is TRBJ2-5; 8 nucleotides align to TRBD1. This CDR3 contains 15 residues. Per the germline V gene, CDR1 is SEHNR and CDR2 is FQNEAQ (reference sequence). After removal of 7 bases from V and 5 bases from J, the junction contained 12 bases not matched to a gene. The CDR3 loop reads CASNQGTGLAETQYF. The CDR3 nucleotides are TGTGCCAGCAACCAAGGGACAGGCCTCGCGGAGACCCAGTACTTC.

The chain employs TRBV28 and TRBJ1-5; no definite D call. Germline CDR1 and CDR2: MDHEN and SYDVKM. V was shortened by 5 bases and J by 0 bases, with 11 bases between the two germline ends. The CDR3 runs to 15 residues. CDR3 protein: CASSRPGNSNQPQHF. CDR3 nucleotide sequence: TGTGCCAGCAGTAGACCCGGCAATAGCAATCAGCCCCAGCATTTT.

This rearrangement joins TRBV15 to TRBJ2-7, with D tentatively TRBD1 (6 bases). The length of the CDR3 is 16 residues. Looked up from germline, CDR1 is LNHNV and CDR2 is YYDKDF (reference sequence). The ends were cut back, 5 bases at V and 6 bases at J, with 23 bases in the middle. The CDR3 DNA reads TGTGCCACCAGCCTTCGGAAATCGAAGGGGGATGGCGAGCAGTACTTC. It translates to CATSLRKSKGDGEQYF.

The V gene is TRBV28, the J gene TRBJ2-7, with 7 bases identical to TRBD2. V lost 5 bases, J lost 3 bases, and 10 bases stayed unmatched. CDR3 size: 15 residues. Germline CDR1 is MDHEN and CDR2 is SYDVKM. CDR3: CASSPYSAGVYEQYF. Here the CDR3 DNA reads TGTGCCAGCAGTCCCTATTCGGCGGGAGTCTACGAGCAGTACTTC.

This clone was seen once. The chain joins TRBV10-2 to TRBJ1-2; TRBD1 matches at 8 bases. Trimming took 3 bases from V and 6 from J; bases not matched to a gene: 12. This CDR3 comprises 16 residues. Germline V gives CDR1 WSHSY, CDR2 SAAADI. The CDR3 DNA follows: TGCGCCAGCAGTGAAAGCCCCCTGGACAGGGAGGATGGCTACACCTTC. Translating it yields CASSESPLDREDGYTF.

This rearrangement joins TRBV11-2 to TRBJ2-7, with a possible D match to TRBD1 (6 bases). This CDR3 spans 15 amino acids. CDR1 is SGHAT and CDR2 is FQNNGV in the germline V gene. V dropped 3 bases and J dropped 4 bases, with 16 bases sitting between them. CDR3 sequence (DNA): TGTGCCAGCAGCTTCAGGGGTAGTCCCGGTTACGAGCAGTACTTC. Translated: CASSFRGSPGYEQYF.

J is TRBJ1-1 and V is TRBV5-5, with D possibly matching TRBD1 (5 bases). Between the trimmed V and J ends, which lost 5 bases and 2 bases, there was a span of 13 bases. The CDR3 has 14 residues. In germline, CDR1 is SGHKS, CDR2 YYEKEE (reference sequence). CDR3 DNA sequence: TGTGCCAGCAGACTGGGACGGCCTAACACTGAAGCTTTCTTT. Its protein is CASRLGRPNTEAFF. Drawing the rest from reference TRBV5-5 and TRBJ1-1, the complete variable domain is DAGVTQSPTHLIKTRGQQVTLRCSPISGHKSVSWYQQVLGQGPQFIFQYYEKEERGRGNFPDRFSARQFPNYSSELNVNALLLGDSALYLCASRLGRPNTEAFFGQGTRLTVV.

The genes are TRBV6-5 and TRBJ1-1; no reliable D call. Germline V CDR1 and CDR2: MNHEY, SVGAGI. The ends were cut back, 0 bases at V and 1 base at J, with 6 bases in the middle. The CDR3 is 14 amino acids. This chain's CDR3 is CASSYSGRNTEAFF. The CDR3 nucleotides read TGTGCCAGCAGTTACTCCGGACGGAACACTGAAGCTTTCTTT.

CDR3 amino acids: CATGAGTGTYEQYF. The CDR3 bases are TGTGCCACCGGGGCCGGGACAGGGACCTACGAGCAGTACTTC. The gene calls are TRBV9 and TRBJ2-7, with 9 bases identical to TRBD1. The V gene's germline CDR1 is SGDLS and CDR2 YYNGEE. V lost 9 bases, J lost 2 bases, and 9 bases stayed unmatched. The length of the CDR3 is 14 residues. Looking up the rest from reference TRBV9 and TRBJ2-7 gives the full variable domain: DSGVTQTPKHLITATGQRVTLRCSPRSGDLSVYWYQQSLDQGLQFLIQYYNGEERAKGNILERFSAQQFPDLHSELNLSSLELGDSALYFCATGAGTGTYEQYFGPGTRLTVT.

A word on this clone: Other nucleotide sequences in the sample specify the same CDR3. The chain links TRBV11-2 to TRBJ2-3; TRBD2 agrees at 7 bases. V dropped 1 base and J dropped 4; count of bases not matched to a gene: 5. The CDR3 covers 15 residues. CDR1 and CDR2 (germline): SGHAT, FQNNGV. The CDR3 here is CASSLVGGPPDTQYF. Here the CDR3 DNA reads TGTGCCAGCAGCTTAGTGGGAGGGCCCCCAGATACGCAGTATTTT.

The chain carries TRBV28 and TRBJ2-1; D is possibly TRBD2 (7 bases). Germline CDR1 is MDHEN and CDR2 is SYDVKM. V was trimmed by 3 bases and J by 8 bases, leaving 14 bases between them. This CDR3 contains 14 residues. The CDR3 coding sequence is TGTGCCAGCAGTTTTTTTGGGGGGGCCTATGAGCAGTTCTTC. Translated: CASSFFGGAYEQFF. The full variable domain, completed using reference TRBV28 and TRBJ2-1, is DVKVTQSSRYLVKRTGEKVFLECVQDMDHENMFWYRQDPGLGLRLIYFSYDVKMKEKGDIPEGYSVSREKKERFSLILESASTNQTSMYLCASSFFGGAYEQFFGPGTRLTVL.

The gene calls are TRBV27 and TRBJ2-1; no clear D gene. Deletions cut 5 bases from V and 9 bases from J, with 17 bases between. This CDR3 is 14 amino acids long. The germline V gene encodes CDR1 MNHEY and CDR2 SMNVEV (reference sequence). The DNA for the CDR3 is TGTGCCAGCAGTCCAGCAGCAGTGCTAATTGAGCAGTTCTTC. Translated: CASSPAAVLIEQFF.

This chain joins TRBV4-3 and TRBJ2-5; D gene uncertain. CDR3 length equals 15 residues. CDR1 and CDR2 from the germline V gene are LGHNA and YSLEER. The V end was cut by 0 bases, the J end by 5 bases, with 13 bases between. CDR3 coding DNA: TGCGCCAGCAGCCAAGATGATAGTCAGATGGAGACCCAGTACTTC. Encoded protein: CASSQDDSQMETQYF.

In the case of this clone: Other DNA sequences in this sample translate to the same CDR3. The rearrangement joins TRBV29-1 to TRBJ2-7; D perhaps matches TRBD1 (5 bases). CDR3 length: 12 residues. V dropped 6 bases and J dropped 0 bases, with 9 bases sitting between them. Germline V gene lookup returns CDR1 SQVTM and CDR2 ANQGSEA. The CDR3 DNA reads TGCAGCGTCGCCGACAGCTCCTACGAGCAGTACTTC. Amino acids: CSVADSSYEQYF.

The chain joins TRBV7-9 to TRBJ2-1, with D tentatively TRBD1 (5 bases). Germline CDR1 SEHNR, CDR2 FQNEAQ (reference sequence). This CDR3 region has 15 residues. Trimming removed 5 bases from V and 0 bases from J, with 11 bases in between. CDR3 bases: TGTGCCAGCAGCCAGGGAAGCGACTCCTACAATGAGCAGTTCTTC. It codes for CASSQGSDSYNEQFF.

The chain has TRBV13 and TRBJ2-1; 10 bases match TRBD2. The CDR3 extends over 15 amino acids. Germline CDR1 PRHDT, CDR2 FYEKMQ (reference sequence). The V gene end was trimmed by 4 bases and the J gene end by 5 bases; junction bases not matched to a gene: 5. The CDR3 sequence is CASSYGLAANNEQFF. The CDR3 bases are TGTGCCAGCAGCTACGGACTAGCGGCCAACAATGAGCAGTTCTTC.

CDR3 nucleotides: TGTGCCAGCAGCTGGACTAGCGGGGGTCCCCTCACAGATACGCAGTATTTT. Translated: CASSWTSGGPLTDTQYF. This chain links TRBV11-2 with TRBJ2-3; 13 nucleotides line up with TRBD2. After removal of 4 bases from V and 2 bases from J, the junction contained 6 bases not matched to a gene. There are 17 residues in the CDR3. The V gene's germline CDR1 is SGHAT and CDR2 FQNNGV. Drawing the rest from reference TRBV11-2 and TRBJ2-3, the complete variable domain is EAGVAQSPRYKIIEKRQSVAFWCNPISGHATLYWYQQILGQGPKLLIQFQNNGVVDDSQLPKDRFSAERLKGVDSTLKIQPAKLEDSAVYLCASSWTSGGPLTDTQYFGPGTRLTVL.

CDR3 amino acids: CASSPRLAGDPSTDTQYF. Here the CDR3 DNA reads TGTGCCAGCAGCCCCCGGTTAGCGGGAGATCCTAGCACAGATACGCAGTATTTT. The chain employs TRBV7-6 and TRBJ2-3, with TRBD2 identical over 9 bases. CDR1 and CDR2 (germline): SGHVS, FNYEAQ. Unmatched junction bases numbered 12, after V lost 5 bases and J lost 0 bases. This CDR3 contains 18 residues.

The rearrangement joins TRBV29-1 to TRBJ1-2; possible D gene TRBD1, 5 bases. The germline CDR1 and CDR2 sequences are SQVTM and ANQGSEA. V gave up 4 bases and J gave up 0 bases, with 9 bases separating them. CDR3 length: 13 amino acids. For the CDR3, the DNA is TGCAGCGTTGGGACAAATACTAACTATGGCTACACCTTC. This sequence encodes CSVGTNTNYGYTF. The whole variable domain, filled in from reference TRBV29-1 and TRBJ1-2, reads SAVISQKPSRDICQRGTSLTIQCQVDSQVTMMFWYRQQPGQSLTLIATANQGSEATYESGFVIDKFPISRPNLTFSTLTVSNMSPEDSSIYLCSVGTNTNYGYTFGSGTRLTVV.

V usage is TRBV30 and J usage is TRBJ1-2, with a weak D call TRBD1 (5 bases). Trimming shortened V by 4 bases and J by 4 bases, and 28 bases separated the two germline ends. Germline CDR1 is GTSNPN and CDR2 is SVGIG (reference sequence). The CDR3 runs 18 residues. The CDR3 nucleotides are TGTGCCTGGATCCGAACTCTCACGCGTAGGGACGGAACCTATGGCTACACCTTC. Its protein product is CAWIRTLTRRDGTYGYTF.